These 25 T cell receptor beta chains were all obtained from the same sample, sequenced in a study of beta chain features in type 1 diabetes. Since all of the isolated RNA was reverse transcribed, expressed TCRB transcripts were what got sequenced. Sequencing was performed with immunoSEQ multiplex PCR; in TCRdb, only in-frame clones are kept and a portion is missing. The sample carries 300,000 to 400,000 clones, 8% to 13% recorded once. What was sequenced was naive CD4+ T cells from blood. These receptors were obtained from a woman between 25 and 40 years old in good health.

This clone was seen a few times. J is TRBJ2-7 and V is TRBV14; 10 bases match TRBD2. Germline V CDR1 and CDR2: SGHDN, FVKESK. The CDR3 consists of 14 residues. The V and J ends lost 1 base and 12 bases, in that order; junction bases with no gene match: 9. The CDR3, as DNA: TGTGCCAGCAGCCAAGCCCTCCTAGCGGGAGTTATGTACTTC. It specifies CASSQALLAGVMYF. The full variable domain, with the rest looked up from reference TRBV14 and TRBJ2-7, is EAGVTQFPSHSVIEKGQTVTLRCDPISGHDNLYWYRRVMGKEIKFLLHFVKESKQDESGMPNNRFLAERTGGTYSTLKVQPAELEDSGVYFCASSQALLAGVMYFGPGTRLTVT.

In this sample, this clone turned up a few times. At one of its ends the junction is not consistent with the germline gene, which may arise from a read error. CDR3 sequence (DNA): TGTGCTAGCAGCTTAGGACTAGATGGCACAGATACGCAGTATTTT. Translating it yields CASSLGLDGTDTQYF. The genes are TRBV7-7 and TRBJ2-3; 7 nucleotides line up with TRBD2. Germline lookup yields CDR1 SSHAT and CDR2 FNYEAQ (reference sequence). The CDR3 spans 15 residues. Together with reference TRBV7-7 and TRBJ2-3, the CDR3 gives the full variable domain: GAGVSQSPRYKVTKRGQDVTLRCDPISSHATLYWYQQALGQGPEFLTYFNYEAQPDKSGLPSDRFSAERPEGSISTLTIQRTEQRDSAMYRCASSLGLDGTDTQYFGPGTRLTVL.

This clone has a handful of counts. This chain uses TRBV15 with TRBJ2-7, with 11 positions matching TRBD2. Trimming at V came to 4 bases and at J to 0 bases, leaving 2 bases not matched to a gene. The CDR3 sequence is 15 residues long. Germline CDR1 reads LNHNV; CDR2 reads YYDKDF (reference sequence). CDR3 sequence: CATSNSGRASYEQYF. For the CDR3, the DNA is TGTGCCACCAGCAATAGCGGGAGGGCCTCCTACGAGCAGTACTTC.

The sample holds a few counts of this clone. The V gene is TRBV18, the J gene TRBJ2-7, with 8 bases lining up with TRBD1. The CDR3 sequence is 15 residues long. V was clipped by 3 bases and J by 4 bases; unmatched bases: 8. CDR1 and CDR2 from the germline V gene are KGHSH and LQKENI. The CDR3 sequence: CASSPLGQGEYEQYF. The DNA of the CDR3 is TGTGCCAGCTCACCGCTCGGACAGGGTGAATACGAGCAGTACTTC.

The chain combines TRBV18 with TRBJ2-7, with D possibly TRBD1 on 5 matching bases. Germline assignment: CDR1 KGHSH and CDR2 LQKENI. This CDR3 has 13 amino acids. V lost 3 bases and J 6 bases, leaving 12 bases between the germline ends. DNA for the CDR3: TGTGCCAGCTCACCTCTTCAGGGATCCGAGCAGTACTTC. Its protein product is CASSPLQGSEQYF.

The chain combines TRBV7-2 with TRBJ2-5; 9 bases align to TRBD2. The CDR3 sequence is 16 residues long. The trim removed 1 base at V and 4 bases at J, leaving 7 bases unmatched. The V gene's germline CDR1 is SGHTA and CDR2 FQGNSA. In DNA, the CDR3 is TGTGCCAGCAGCTTAGGAGTTGCGGGAGGGGCAGAGACCCAGTACTTC. Translating it yields CASSLGVAGGAETQYF.

The chain uses TRBV29-1 and TRBJ2-1; D unclear. The length of the CDR3 is 10 residues. CDR1 SQVTM and CDR2 ANQGSEA come from the germline V gene. The ends were cut back, 4 bases at V and 9 bases at J, with 7 bases in the middle. CDR3 sequence: CSVGAFEQFF. DNA for the CDR3: TGCAGCGTTGGGGCATTTGAGCAGTTCTTC.

V and J are TRBV29-1 and TRBJ1-4, with D possibly being TRBD1 (5 bases). The V and J ends lost 5 bases and 10 bases respectively, with 14 bases between them. The germline gives CDR1 SQVTM, CDR2 ANQGSEA. CDR3 length: 12 amino acids. The CDR3 loop is CSVLTGLGKLFF. CDR3 bases: TGCAGCGTTCTAACAGGCCTCGGAAAACTGTTTTTT.

The chain carries TRBV6-5 and TRBJ2-2; no clear D. CDR3 size: 11 residues. CDR1 and CDR2 (germline): MNHEY, SVGAGI. V shed 8 bases and J shed 3 bases, with 4 bases lying between them. The chain's CDR3 is CASRYTGELFF. In nucleotides, the CDR3 is TGTGCCAGCCGGTACACCGGGGAGCTGTTTTTT.

This clone was observed a handful of times. The chain joins TRBV27 to TRBJ2-6; the D gene is possibly TRBD1 (6 bases). From germline, CDR1 is MNHEY and CDR2 SMNVEV (reference sequence). V lost 4 bases, J lost 0 bases, and 10 bases lay in between. CDR3 length: 16 residues. The CDR3: CASSWDNGSGANVLTF. The CDR3 DNA is TGTGCCAGCAGTTGGGACAACGGCTCTGGGGCCAACGTCCTGACTTTC.

This sequence joins TRBV5-6 and TRBJ2-1, with 10 bases matching TRBD2. Per germline, CDR1 SGHDT and CDR2 YYEEEE. CDR3 length: 16 amino acids. V lost 2 bases, J lost 7 bases, and 9 bases stayed unmatched. The CDR3 loop reads CASSLGVLAGMNEQFF. CDR3 DNA sequence: TGTGCCAGCAGCTTAGGAGTACTAGCGGGAATGAATGAGCAGTTCTTC.

The gene calls are TRBV27 and TRBJ2-3; 8 nucleotides agree with TRBD2. In germline, CDR1 is MNHEY, CDR2 SMNVEV (reference sequence). The ends lost 5 bases at V and 2 bases at J; junction bases unmatched: 3. CDR3 size: 14 residues. CDR3 amino acids: CASSIAGFTDTQYF. CDR3 DNA: TGTGCCAGCAGTATAGCGGGATTCACAGATACGCAGTATTTT.

The chain is built from TRBV5-6 and TRBJ2-3; TRBD2 matches 9 bases. The CDR3 length is 15 residues. Per germline, CDR1 SGHDT and CDR2 YYEEEE. The V gene end was trimmed by 1 base and the J gene end by 7 bases; junction bases not matched to a gene: 7. The CDR3 nucleotides read TGTGCCAGCAGCTTGTTCAGTAGCGGGAGTTATACGCAGTATTTT. It codes for CASSLFSSGSYTQYF.

The chain recombines TRBV6-5 with TRBJ1-1, with a tentative D call TRBD1 (6 bases). V lost 4 bases, J lost 1 base, and 10 bases lay in between. Looked up from germline, CDR1 is MNHEY and CDR2 is SVGAGI. CDR3 length equals 14 residues. CDR3 nucleotide sequence: TGTGCCAGCAGTTCGTCACAGGGGAACACTGAAGCTTTCTTT. It yields the protein CASSSSQGNTEAFF.

The V gene is TRBV6-5, the J gene TRBJ2-2, with D possibly being TRBD1 (5 bases). V was cut by 2 bases and J by 11 bases, with 6 bases left in between. The CDR3 covers 11 residues. CDR1 and CDR2 (germline): MNHEY, SVGAGI. The CDR3 nucleotides read TGTGCCAGCAGTTACGGGGCAGAGCTGTTTTTT. It is translated as CASSYGAELFF.

The genes are TRBV2 and TRBJ2-3; 10 bases agree with TRBD2. The J segment lost 0 bases and the V segment lost 5 bases, leaving 8 bases of the junction unmatched. Germline V gene lookup returns CDR1 SNHLY and CDR2 FYNNEI. The CDR3 consists of 17 residues. For the CDR3, the DNA is TGTGCCAGCAGTTCTCCGGGGACTAGCGCTAGCACAGATACGCAGTATTTT. Its translation is CASSSPGTSASTDTQYF.

The chain links TRBV6-1 to TRBJ2-3; D not resolved. The length of the CDR3 is 12 residues. Trimming stripped 4 bases from V and 4 bases from J, with 6 bases between. CDR1 is MNHNS and CDR2 is SASEGT in the germline V gene. The CDR3 loop reads CASSASADTQYF. The CDR3 DNA is TGTGCCAGCAGTGCCTCGGCAGATACGCAGTATTTT.

This clone was picked up a small number of times. The chain has TRBV18 and TRBJ2-7; weak D call: TRBD2 (6 bases). The germline CDR1 and CDR2 sequences are KGHSH and LQKENI. The V end lost 3 bases, the J end lost 3 bases, and 12 bases lay between the germline ends. CDR3 length: 14 residues. Here the CDR3 reads CASSPSWGDYEQYF. CDR3 bases: TGTGCCAGCTCACCCTCTTGGGGGGACTACGAGCAGTACTTC. The entire variable domain, with the rest obtained from reference TRBV18 and TRBJ2-7, is as follows: NAGVMQNPRHLVRRRGQEARLRCSPMKGHSHVYWYRQLPEEGLKFMVYLQKENIIDESGMPKERFSAEFPKEGPSILRIQQVVRGDSAAYFCASSPSWGDYEQYFGPGTRLTVT.

The chain uses TRBV9 and TRBJ2-5, with TRBD2 matching over 8 bases. Trimming took 3 bases from V and 11 from J; bases not matched to a gene: 6. The CDR3 is 12 residues long. Germline CDR1 is SGDLS and CDR2 is YYNGEE. The CDR3 nucleotides read TGTGCCAGCAGCGGGACTAGCAAGGAGCAGTACTTC. This encodes CASSGTSKEQYF.

The chain uses TRBV18 and TRBJ2-7, with 8 nucleotides matching TRBD1. This CDR3 contains 16 residues. CDR1 is KGHSH and CDR2 is LQKENI in the germline V gene. The V segment lost 6 bases and the J segment 0 bases; nucleotides outside the gene matches: 10. The CDR3 spells CASSSGVDRGSYEQYF. In DNA, the CDR3 is TGTGCCAGCTCGTCGGGGGTCGACAGGGGCTCCTACGAGCAGTACTTC.

This clone was observed a few times. The chain has TRBV29-1 and TRBJ1-5; tentatively, D is TRBD1 (5 bases). CDR1 is SQVTM and CDR2 is ANQGSEA in the germline V gene. The CDR3 sequence is 15 residues long. V shed 6 bases and J shed 0 bases, with 15 bases lying between them. The CDR3 nucleotides read TGCAGCGTATACACAGGAAAACATAGCAATCAGCCCCAGCATTTT. Amino acids: CSVYTGKHSNQPQHF.

In its sample, this clone was seen a few times. This chain connects TRBV5-4 to TRBJ2-7, with 9 bases aligning to TRBD2. Germline CDR1 is SGHNT and CDR2 is YYREEE (reference sequence). J lost 0 bases, V lost 4 bases, and 14 bases had no gene match. The CDR3 is 18 residues long. DNA of the CDR3: TGTGCCAGCAGCCAAGGATTAGCGGGGGCCGAGATCTCCTACGAGCAGTACTTC. This gives the protein CASSQGLAGAEISYEQYF.

The chain links TRBV6-6 to TRBJ2-5; maybe TRBD2 (6 bases). Trimming removed 5 bases from V and 7 bases from J, with 14 bases in between. Germline values: CDR1 MNHNY, CDR2 SVGAGI (reference sequence). The CDR3 loop spans 13 amino acids. The CDR3 region is CASSAGTWRTQYF. In DNA form, the CDR3 reads TGTGCCAGCAGTGCCGGGACTTGGCGGACCCAGTACTTC.

This clone was picked up a small number of times. This chain joins TRBV11-2 and TRBJ2-7; D might be TRBD1 (5 bases). This CDR3 is built from 15 residues. Germline V gene lookup returns CDR1 SGHAT and CDR2 FQNNGV. V shed 1 base and J shed 0 bases, with 10 bases lying between them. CDR3 protein: CASSLATEISYEQYF. The CDR3 region has the DNA TGTGCCAGCAGCTTAGCGACAGAAATCTCCTACGAGCAGTACTTC.

This chain links TRBV6-1 with TRBJ2-7, with D maybe TRBD1 (5 bases). CDR3 size: 14 residues. The germline CDR1 and CDR2 sequences are MNHNS and SASEGT. Trimming shortened V by 7 bases and J by 1 base, and 14 bases separated the two germline ends. This CDR3 is CASKGQGDSYEQYF. In DNA form, the CDR3 reads TGTGCCAGCAAAGGTCAAGGGGATTCCTACGAGCAGTACTTC.